Listed below are T cell receptor beta chains from one sample, sequenced in a study of persistence of HIV-infected CD4 T cells. Only in-frame clones appear in the TCRdb table, and some are missing; sequencing was by immunoSEQ multiplex PCR. This sample has nearly 20,000 clones, with roughly 60% found just once. Their target antigens are unknown. The sample was CD4+ T cells sorted from PBMCs after roughly 18-hour stimulation, taken from a patient who received antiretroviral therapy. Source of these receptors: an adult woman with HIV who was CMV-seropositive. The CDR3 runs from the conserved cysteine through the conserved F or W. D genes are given only for firm matches. Expanded clones get a size class; other rows say once, few or many, or leave the size out.

clone size	V gene	J gene	D gene	CDR3 protein	CDR3 DNA
.	TRBV5-1	TRBJ2-2	.	CASGRSVTGELFF	TGCGCCAGCGGTCGGAGTGTCACCGGGGAGCTGTTTTTT
.	TRBV7-9	TRBJ2-3	.	CASRAGLSTDTQYF	TGTGCCAGCAGGGCGGGCCTTAGCACAGATACGCAGTATTTT
.	TRBV15	TRBJ1-2	.	CATSRDKGYTF	TGTGCCACCAGCAGAGATAAGGGCTACACCTTC
.	TRBV5-6	TRBJ1-1	TRBD1	CASSILDRERAEAFF	TGTGCCAGCAGCATCCTAGACAGGGAAAGAGCTGAAGCTTTCTTT
few	TRBV19	TRBJ1-1	TRBD1	CASSIGGDRGLNTEAFF	TGTGCCAGTAGTATAGGTGGGGACAGGGGATTGAACACTGAAGCTTTCTTT
few	TRBV10-3	TRBJ1-4	.	CAIARGGDEKLFF	TGTGCCATTGCCAGGGGAGGGGATGAAAAACTGTTTTTT
.	TRBV5-1	TRBJ1-6	.	CASSLGRDSPLHF	TGCGCCAGCAGCTTGGGTAGGGATTCACCCCTCCACTTT
.	TRBV6-5	TRBJ2-7	TRBD1	CASSYSGTGGTYEQYF	TGTGCCAGCAGTTACTCGGGGACAGGGGGCACCTACGAGCAGTACTTC
.	TRBV5-1	TRBJ2-1	.	CASSPAGSRYNEQFF	TGCGCCAGCAGCCCAGCGGGTAGCCGGTACAATGAGCAGTTCTTC
.	TRBV5-1	TRBJ1-4	.	CASSLGPGTMEGEKLFF	TGCGCCAGCAGCTTGGGGCCAGGAACAATGGAAGGGGAAAAACTGTTTTTT
once	TRBV2	TRBJ1-5	TRBD1	CASNRGGGRGNQPQHF	TGTGCCAGCAACAGGGGAGGGGGCAGGGGCAATCAGCCCCAGCATTTT
.	TRBV6-5	TRBJ1-2	.	CASRGYRDYTF	TGTGCCAGCAGGGGATACAGGGACTACACCTTC
.	TRBV3-1/TRBV3-2	TRBJ2-1	TRBD2	CASGLAGITHNEQFF	TGTGCCAGCGGGCTAGCGGGGATCACACACAATGAGCAGTTCTTC
.	TRBV6-2/TRBV6-3	TRBJ1-1	.	CASSPPLGTEAFF	TGTGCCAGCAGTCCCCCCCTAGGGACTGAAGCTTTCTTT
medium-sized	TRBV30	TRBJ1-2	.	CAWSADRRGGYTF	TGTGCCTGGAGTGCAGATCGACGGGGAGGCTACACCTTC
.	TRBV29-1	TRBJ2-1	.	CSVESWILSYNEQFF	TGCAGCGTTGAGTCGTGGATACTCTCCTACAATGAGCAGTTCTTC
.	TRBV28	TRBJ1-2	.	CASSLMVSYGYTF	TGTGCCAGCAGTTTAATGGTTAGCTATGGCTACACCTTC
.	TRBV7-3	TRBJ2-2	TRBD2	CASSLLPGGLSGELFF	TGTGCCAGCAGCCTCCTACCGGGGGGGCTGAGCGGGGAGCTGTTTTTT
.	TRBV7-6	TRBJ2-5	.	CASSFRETQYF	TGTGCCAGCAGCTTTCGAGAGACCCAGTACTTC
.	TRBV5-4	TRBJ1-2	.	CASSLTGLTYGYTF	TGTGCCAGCAGCTTGACCGGGTTAACCTATGGCTACACCTTC
.	TRBV2	TRBJ1-1	TRBD1	CASISDRGLQAFF	TGTGCCAGTATTTCGGACAGGGGGCTTCAAGCTTTCTTT
.	TRBV5-1	TRBJ2-7	.	CASSSHVGSYEQYF	TGCGCCAGCAGCTCACACGTTGGCTCCTACGAGCAGTACTTC
.	TRBV5-1	TRBJ1-6	TRBD1	CASSRDRTNSPLHF	TGCGCCAGCAGCCGGGACAGGACCAATTCACCCCTCCACTTT
.	TRBV3-1/TRBV3-2	TRBJ2-2	.	CASSPGAEITGELFF	TGTGCCAGCAGCCCCGGGGCGGAGATCACCGGGGAGCTGTTTTTT
few	TRBV3-1/TRBV3-2	TRBJ1-1	TRBD1	CASSQDVRTGPGMYTEAFF	TGTGCCAGCAGCCAAGATGTCAGGACAGGGCCTGGCATGTACACTGAAGCTTTCTTT
.	TRBV6-5	TRBJ2-6	.	CAAGRSLVSANVLTF	TGTGCCGCGGGGAGAAGCCTGGTCAGTGCCAACGTCCTGACTTTC
.	TRBV19	TRBJ2-3	TRBD2	CASSPPGGRGDTQYF	TGTGCCAGTAGCCCGCCGGGGGGGCGGGGAGATACGCAGTATTTT
.	TRBV7-3	TRBJ2-2	.	CASSFSNSKPGELFF	TGTGCCAGCAGCTTCAGTAACAGTAAGCCCGGGGAGCTGTTTTTT
once	TRBV9	TRBJ1-5	.	CASSVENQPQHF	TGTGCCAGCAGCGTAGAAAATCAGCCCCAGCATTTT
.	TRBV19	TRBJ1-5	.	CASSPRGEGQPQHF	TGTGCCAGTAGTCCCCGGGGGGAGGGGCAGCCCCAGCATTTT
.	TRBV27	TRBJ1-2	.	CASSFRGGNSYTF	TGTGCCAGCAGTTTCCGAGGGGGAAATAGCTACACCTTC
once	TRBV5-1	TRBJ2-5	.	CASRPTGDLQETQYF	TGCGCCAGCAGACCCACGGGGGACCTCCAAGAGACCCAGTACTTC
.	TRBV5-4	TRBJ2-3	.	CASSPRAGETDTQYF	TGTGCCAGCAGCCCAAGGGCAGGGGAGACAGATACGCAGTATTTT
.	TRBV3-1/TRBV3-2	TRBJ2-7	.	CASSQDRAGFYEQYF	TGTGCCAGCAGCCAAGATAGGGCGGGTTTCTACGAGCAGTACTTC
few	TRBV4-1	TRBJ1-2	TRBD1	CASSQDRSRGVGKGYTF	TGCGCCAGCAGCCAAGATCGGTCCAGGGGGGTGGGTAAGGGCTACACCTTC
.	TRBV14	TRBJ2-3	.	CASRGRRLVDTQYF	TGTGCCAGCAGGGGGCGGCGATTGGTGGATACGCAGTATTTT
.	TRBV12-3/TRBV12-4	TRBJ1-2	.	CASTSRNYGYTF	TGTGCCAGCACCTCGCGCAACTATGGCTACACCTTC
.	TRBV5-1	TRBJ1-1	.	CASSFQGWNTEAFF	TGCGCCAGCAGCTTTCAGGGGTGGAACACTGAAGCTTTCTTT
.	TRBV6-1	TRBJ2-2	.	CASSEVGLFTGELFF	TGTGCCAGCAGTGAAGTGGGACTGTTCACCGGGGAGCTGTTTTTT
.	TRBV18	TRBJ2-2	.	CASSLPGELFF	TGTGCCAGCTCACTGCCCGGGGAGCTGTTTTTT
.	TRBV15	TRBJ2-1	.	CATSEERASYNEQFF	TGTGCCACCAGCGAGGAGCGGGCGTCCTACAATGAGCAGTTCTTC
.	TRBV15	TRBJ2-3	TRBD2	CATSRGGQGDTQYF	TGTGCCACCAGCAGGGGAGGGCAGGGAGATACGCAGTATTTT
.	TRBV2	TRBJ2-1	TRBD2	CASSVQRGGNEQFF	TGTGCCAGCAGTGTACAGCGGGGGGGGAATGAGCAGTTCTTC
few	TRBV6-5	TRBJ1-5	TRBD1	CASSPDRAQPQHF	TGTGCCAGCAGTCCCGACAGGGCCCAGCCCCAGCATTTT
.	TRBV5-1	TRBJ1-2	.	CASSLESAAWYGYTF	TGCGCCAGCAGCTTGGAATCGGCTGCTTGGTATGGCTACACCTTC
.	TRBV19	TRBJ2-3	.	CATLPGHRNGRDTQYF	TGTGCCACCCTCCCGGGACACAGGAACGGGAGAGATACGCAGTATTTT
.	TRBV7-3	TRBJ2-3	TRBD2	CASSPGLADTQYF	TGTGCCAGCAGCCCTGGACTAGCAGATACGCAGTATTTT
.	TRBV4-2	TRBJ1-2	.	CASSPLEGNYGYTF	TGTGCCAGCAGCCCCCTAGAGGGTAACTATGGCTACACCTTC
.	TRBV3-1/TRBV3-2	TRBJ2-3	TRBD2	CASSQAGLAGYSTDTQYF	TGTGCCAGCAGCCAAGCGGGACTAGCGGGTTATAGCACAGATACGCAGTATTTT
once	TRBV5-1	TRBJ2-5	TRBD1	CASSLASAGGETQYF	TGCGCCAGCAGCTTGGCCTCGGCAGGGGGAGAGACCCAGTACTTC